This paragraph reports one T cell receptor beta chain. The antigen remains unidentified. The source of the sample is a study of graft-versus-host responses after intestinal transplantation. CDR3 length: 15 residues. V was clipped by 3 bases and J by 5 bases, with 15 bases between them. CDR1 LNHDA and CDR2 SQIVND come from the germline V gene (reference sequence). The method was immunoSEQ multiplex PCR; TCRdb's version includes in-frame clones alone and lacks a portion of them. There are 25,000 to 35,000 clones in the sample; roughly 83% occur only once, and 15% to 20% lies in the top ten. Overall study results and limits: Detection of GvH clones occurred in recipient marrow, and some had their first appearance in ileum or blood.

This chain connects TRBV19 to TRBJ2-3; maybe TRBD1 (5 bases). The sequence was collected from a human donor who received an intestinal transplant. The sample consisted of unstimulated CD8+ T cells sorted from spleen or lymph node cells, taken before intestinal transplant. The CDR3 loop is CASSIGQGALDTQYF. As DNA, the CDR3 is TGTGCCAGTAGTATCGGGCAGGGTGCATTAGATACGCAGTATTTT.